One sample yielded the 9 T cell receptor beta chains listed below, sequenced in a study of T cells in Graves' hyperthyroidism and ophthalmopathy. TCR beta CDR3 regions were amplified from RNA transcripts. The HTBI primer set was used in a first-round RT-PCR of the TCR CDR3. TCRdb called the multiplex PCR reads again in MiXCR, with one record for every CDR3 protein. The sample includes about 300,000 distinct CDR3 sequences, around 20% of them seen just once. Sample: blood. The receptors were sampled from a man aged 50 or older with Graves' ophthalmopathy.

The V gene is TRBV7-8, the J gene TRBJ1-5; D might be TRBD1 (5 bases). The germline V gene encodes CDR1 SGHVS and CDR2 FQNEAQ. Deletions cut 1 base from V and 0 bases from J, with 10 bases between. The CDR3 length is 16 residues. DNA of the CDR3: TGTGCCAGCAGCTTAGTTTACAGGTATAGCAATCAGCCCCAGCATTTT. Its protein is CASSLVYRYSNQPQHF.

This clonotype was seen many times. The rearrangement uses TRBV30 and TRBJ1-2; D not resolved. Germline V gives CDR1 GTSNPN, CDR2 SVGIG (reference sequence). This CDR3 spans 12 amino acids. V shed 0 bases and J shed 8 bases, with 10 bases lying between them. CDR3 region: CAWSVRELGYTF. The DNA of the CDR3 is TGTGCCTGGAGTGTACGGGAGTTGGGCTACACCTTC.

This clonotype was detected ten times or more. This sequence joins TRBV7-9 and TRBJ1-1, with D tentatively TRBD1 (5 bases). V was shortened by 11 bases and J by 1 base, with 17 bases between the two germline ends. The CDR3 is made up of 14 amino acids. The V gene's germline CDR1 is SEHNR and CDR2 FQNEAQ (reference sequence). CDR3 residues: CAGRQILGNTEAFF. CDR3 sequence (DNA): TGTGCCGGGAGACAGATACTAGGGAACACTGAAGCTTTCTTT.

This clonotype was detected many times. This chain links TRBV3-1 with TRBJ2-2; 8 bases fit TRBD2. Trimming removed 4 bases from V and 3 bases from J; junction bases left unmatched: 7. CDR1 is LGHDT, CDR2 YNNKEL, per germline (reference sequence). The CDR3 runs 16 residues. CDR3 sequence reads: CASSLGGGLDTGELFF. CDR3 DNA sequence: TGTGCCAGCAGCCTCGGCGGGGGGCTCGACACCGGGGAGCTGTTTTTT.

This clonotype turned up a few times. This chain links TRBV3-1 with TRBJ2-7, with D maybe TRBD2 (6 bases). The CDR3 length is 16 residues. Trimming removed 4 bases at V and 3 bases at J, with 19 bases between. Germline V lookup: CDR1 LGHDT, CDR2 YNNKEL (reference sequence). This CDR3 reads CASSPKILLGSYEQYF. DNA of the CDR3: TGTGCCAGCAGCCCCAAAATCCTTCTCGGGAGCTACGAGCAGTACTTC.

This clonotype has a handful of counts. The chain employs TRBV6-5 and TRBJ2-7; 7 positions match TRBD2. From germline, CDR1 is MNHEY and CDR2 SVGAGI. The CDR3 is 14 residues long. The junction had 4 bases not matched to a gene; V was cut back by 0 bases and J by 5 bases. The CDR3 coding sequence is TGTGCCAGCAGTTACTCCGACGGACTAGACGAGCAGTACTTC. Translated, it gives CASSYSDGLDEQYF.

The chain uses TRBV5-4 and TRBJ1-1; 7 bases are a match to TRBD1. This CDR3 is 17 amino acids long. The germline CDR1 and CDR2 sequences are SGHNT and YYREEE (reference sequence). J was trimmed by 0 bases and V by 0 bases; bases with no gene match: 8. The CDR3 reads CASSLAYRGRLNTEAFF. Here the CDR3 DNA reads TGTGCCAGCAGCTTGGCCTACAGGGGCCGGCTGAACACTGAAGCTTTCTTT.

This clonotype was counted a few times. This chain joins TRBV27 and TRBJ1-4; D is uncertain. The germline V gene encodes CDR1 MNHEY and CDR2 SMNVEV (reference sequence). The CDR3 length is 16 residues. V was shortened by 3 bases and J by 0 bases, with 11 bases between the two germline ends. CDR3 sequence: CASSLVGFATNEKLFF. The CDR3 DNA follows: TGTGCCAGCAGTTTGGTGGGATTTGCAACTAATGAAAAACTGTTTTTT.

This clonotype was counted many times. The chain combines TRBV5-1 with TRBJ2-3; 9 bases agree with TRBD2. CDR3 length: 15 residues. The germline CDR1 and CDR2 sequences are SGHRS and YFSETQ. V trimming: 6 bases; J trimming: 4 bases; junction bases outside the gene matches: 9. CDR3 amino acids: CASKISGRGADTQYF. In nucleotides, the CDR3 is TGCGCCAGCAAAATTAGCGGGAGAGGCGCAGATACGCAGTATTTT. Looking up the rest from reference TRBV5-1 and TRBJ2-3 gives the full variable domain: KAGVTQTPRYLIKTRGQQVTLSCSPISGHRSVSWYQQTPGQGLQFLFEYFSETQRNKGNFPGRFSGRQFSNSRSEMNVSTLELGDSALYLCASKISGRGADTQYFGPGTRLTVL.